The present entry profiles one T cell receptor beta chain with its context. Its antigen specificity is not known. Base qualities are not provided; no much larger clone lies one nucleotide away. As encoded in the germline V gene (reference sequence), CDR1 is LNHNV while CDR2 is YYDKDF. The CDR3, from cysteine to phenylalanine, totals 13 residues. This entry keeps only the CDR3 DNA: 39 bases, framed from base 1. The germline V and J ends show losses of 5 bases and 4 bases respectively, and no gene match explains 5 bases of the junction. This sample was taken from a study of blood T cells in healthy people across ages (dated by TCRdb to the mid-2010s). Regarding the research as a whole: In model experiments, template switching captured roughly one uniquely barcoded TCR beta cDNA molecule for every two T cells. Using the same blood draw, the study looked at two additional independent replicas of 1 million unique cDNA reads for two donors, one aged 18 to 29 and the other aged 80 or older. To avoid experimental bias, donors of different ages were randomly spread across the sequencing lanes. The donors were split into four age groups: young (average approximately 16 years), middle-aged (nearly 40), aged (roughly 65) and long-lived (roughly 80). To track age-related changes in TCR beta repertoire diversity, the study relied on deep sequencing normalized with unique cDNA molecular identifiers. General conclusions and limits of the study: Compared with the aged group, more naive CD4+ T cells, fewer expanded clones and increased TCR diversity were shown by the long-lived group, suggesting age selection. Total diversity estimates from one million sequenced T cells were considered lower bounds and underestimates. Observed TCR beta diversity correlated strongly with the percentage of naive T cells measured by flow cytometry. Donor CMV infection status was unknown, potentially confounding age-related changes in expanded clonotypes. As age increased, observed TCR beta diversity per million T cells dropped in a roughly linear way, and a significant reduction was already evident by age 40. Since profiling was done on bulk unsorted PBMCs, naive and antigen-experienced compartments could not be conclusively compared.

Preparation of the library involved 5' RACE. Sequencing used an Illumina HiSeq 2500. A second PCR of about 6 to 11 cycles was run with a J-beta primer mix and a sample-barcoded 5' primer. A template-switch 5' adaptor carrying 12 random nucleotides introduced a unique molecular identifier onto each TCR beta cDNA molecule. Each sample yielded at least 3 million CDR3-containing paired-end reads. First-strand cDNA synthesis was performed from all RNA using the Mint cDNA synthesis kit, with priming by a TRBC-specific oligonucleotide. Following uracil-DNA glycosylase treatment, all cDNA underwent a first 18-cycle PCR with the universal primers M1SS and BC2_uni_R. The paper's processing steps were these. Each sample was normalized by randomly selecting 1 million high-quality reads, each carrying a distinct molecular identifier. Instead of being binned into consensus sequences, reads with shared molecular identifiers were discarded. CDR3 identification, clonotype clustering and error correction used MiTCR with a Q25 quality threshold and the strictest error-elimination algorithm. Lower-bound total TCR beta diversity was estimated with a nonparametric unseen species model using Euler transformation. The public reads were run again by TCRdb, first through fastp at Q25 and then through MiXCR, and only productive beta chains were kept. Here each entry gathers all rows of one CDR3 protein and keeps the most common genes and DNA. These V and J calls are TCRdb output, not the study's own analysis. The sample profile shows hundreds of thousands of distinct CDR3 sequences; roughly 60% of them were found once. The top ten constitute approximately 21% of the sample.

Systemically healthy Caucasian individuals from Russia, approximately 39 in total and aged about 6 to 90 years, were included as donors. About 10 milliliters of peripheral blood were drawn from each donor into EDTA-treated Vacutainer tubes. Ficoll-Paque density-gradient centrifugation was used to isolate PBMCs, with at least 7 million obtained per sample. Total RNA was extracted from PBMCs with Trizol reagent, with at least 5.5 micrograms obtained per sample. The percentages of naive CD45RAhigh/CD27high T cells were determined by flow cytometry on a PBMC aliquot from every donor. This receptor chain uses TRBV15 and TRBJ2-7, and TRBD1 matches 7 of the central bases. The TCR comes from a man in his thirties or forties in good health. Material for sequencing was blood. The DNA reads TGTGCCACCAGCCCGACAGGGCGGTACGAGCAGTACTTC. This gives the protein CATSPTGRYEQYF.